These 15 T cell receptor beta chains were all obtained from the same sample, sequenced in a study of CD8+ T cells in alopecia areata. Treatment specified: oral pan-JAK inhibitor, 5-10 mg twice daily. RNA was isolated and reverse transcribed to cDNA, the sequencing template. Some clones are missing from TCRdb's copy, which holds only in-frame ones; the method was immunoSEQ multiplex PCR. The table lists more than 85,000 clones, 61% of them singletons. Sample: CD8+ T cells sorted from blood, taken at week 4, from a patient treated with tofacitinib. These receptor sequences come from a human donor with alopecia areata.

The chain carries TRBV6-4 and TRBJ2-3, with 11 bases that match TRBD2. After removal of 7 bases from V and 2 bases from J, the junction contained 5 bases not matched to a gene. The germline V gene has CDR1 MRHNA and CDR2 SNTAGT. CDR3 length: 15 amino acids. CDR3 residues: CASTKLAGDTDTQYF. The CDR3, as DNA: TGTGCCAGCACCAAACTAGCGGGGGACACAGATACGCAGTATTTT.

The chain is built from TRBV5-4 and TRBJ2-1; TRBD1 is a possible D gene (7 bases). The CDR3 has 17 residues. V lost 0 bases and J lost 0, with 13 bases in between. Germline-derived CDR1 and CDR2 are SGHNT and YYREEE (reference sequence). CDR3 amino acids: CASSLVGRTGSYNEQFF. CDR3 nucleotide sequence: TGTGCCAGCAGCTTGGTAGGGAGGACAGGCTCCTACAATGAGCAGTTCTTC. The variable domain in full, completed from reference TRBV5-4 and TRBJ2-1, reads ETGVTQSPTHLIKTRGQQVTLRCSSQSGHNTVSWYQQALGQGPQFIFQYYREEENGRGNFPPRFSGLQFPNYSSELNVNALELDDSALYLCASSLVGRTGSYNEQFFGPGTRLTVL.

There are a few counts of this clone. The gene calls are TRBV4-1 and TRBJ2-5; D is undetermined. This CDR3 is 14 amino acids long. CDR1 is MGHRA and CDR2 is YSYEKL in the germline V gene. V lost 4 bases, J lost 5 bases, and 14 bases lay in between. The CDR3 protein is CASSPVGPPETQYF. The CDR3 DNA reads TGCGCCAGCAGCCCTGTAGGGCCCCCCGAGACCCAGTACTTC.

The rearrangement joins TRBV6-5 to TRBJ1-2; D is unclear. The CDR3 contains 13 residues. V shed 2 bases and J shed 4 bases, with 8 bases lying between them. Germline assignment: CDR1 MNHEY and CDR2 SVGAGI. The CDR3: CASSYIQSYGYTF. CDR3 nucleotide sequence: TGTGCCAGCAGTTACATCCAGAGCTATGGCTACACCTTC.

The chain links TRBV29-1 to TRBJ2-3; D unresolved. The CDR3 extends over 11 amino acids. Trimming left V 7 bases short and J 0 bases short, with 5 bases between. Per the germline V gene, CDR1 is SQVTM and CDR2 is ANQGSEA. CDR3 sequence (DNA): TGCAGCGCCCTAAGCACAGATACGCAGTATTTT. Encoded protein: CSALSTDTQYF.

In its sample, this clone was seen a few times. The CDR3 nucleotides are TGTGCCAGCAGCCTAAACCGGGACGGGAGGACTGGGGCCAACGTCCTGACTTTC. Protein sequence: CASSLNRDGRTGANVLTF. The rearrangement uses TRBV14 and TRBJ2-6; TRBD2 matches 7 bases. The CDR3 has 18 residues. CDR1 is SGHDN and CDR2 is FVKESK in the germline V gene. The ends lost 4 bases at V and 2 bases at J; junction bases unmatched: 11.

The V and J genes are TRBV27 and TRBJ1-1; a weak D match, TRBD1 (5 bases). The CDR3 is made up of 17 amino acids. Germline loops: CDR1 MNHEY, CDR2 SMNVEV (reference sequence). V shed 5 bases and J shed 0 bases, with 19 bases lying between them. Here the CDR3 reads CASSTFPRGSLNTEAFF. The CDR3, as DNA: TGTGCCAGCAGTACATTTCCGCGGGGGTCTTTGAACACTGAAGCTTTCTTT.

The chain uses TRBV2 and TRBJ2-7, with D possibly TRBD2 on 6 matching bases. V shed 2 bases and J shed 5 bases, with 13 bases lying between them. This CDR3 is 14 amino acids long. Germline values: CDR1 SNHLY, CDR2 FYNNEI. The CDR3 nucleotides read TGTGCCAGCAGTGAACGGCGGGAACTTAACGAGCAGTACTTC. It translates to CASSERRELNEQYF.

This chain links TRBV4-1 with TRBJ2-3, with unresolved D. This CDR3 is 14 amino acids long. Looked up from germline, CDR1 is MGHRA and CDR2 is YSYEKL. The V and J ends lost 1 base and 1 base respectively, with 6 bases between them. CDR3 bases: TGCGCCAGCAGCCAAGCTCCAGGCACAGATACGCAGTATTTT. It is translated as CASSQAPGTDTQYF.

This clone was counted between two and nine times. Different DNA sequences within this sample yield the same CDR3. V gene TRBV29-1 combines with J gene TRBJ2-7; maybe TRBD1 (6 bases). CDR1 and CDR2 (germline): SQVTM, ANQGSEA. V lost 4 bases and J 2 bases, leaving 12 bases between the germline ends. CDR3 length equals 13 residues. The DNA of the CDR3 is TGCAGCGTTGTTTGGGACACAGCCTACGAGCAGTACTTC. Translated, it gives CSVVWDTAYEQYF.

V and J are TRBV7-2 and TRBJ1-5; maybe TRBD1 (6 bases). The CDR3 contains 14 residues. Germline V gene sequence: CDR1 SGHTA, CDR2 FQGNSA. Trimming stripped 5 bases from V and 8 bases from J, with 16 bases between. CDR3 amino acids: CASSPWAGEEPQHF. CDR3 DNA sequence: TGTGCCAGCAGCCCCTGGGCAGGGGAAGAGCCCCAGCATTTT.

The chain recombines TRBV29-1 with TRBJ2-4; D possibly matches TRBD1 or TRBD2 (7 bases each). Germline-derived CDR1 and CDR2 are SQVTM and ANQGSEA. Between the trimmed V and J ends, which lost 0 bases and 4 bases, there was a span of 19 bases. This CDR3 comprises 17 residues. The CDR3 region is CSVEDGEGASSKNIQYF. CDR3 bases: TGCAGCGTTGAAGACGGGGAGGGGGCAAGCTCGAAAAACATTCAGTACTTC.

A few counts support this clone. The genes are TRBV28 and TRBJ2-7; D perhaps matches TRBD2 (6 bases). The CDR3 has 15 amino acids. Trimming removed 7 bases from V and 0 bases from J, with 16 bases in between. Germline V gene data show CDR1 as MDHEN and CDR2 as SYDVKM. CDR3 nucleotides: TGTGCCAGCACATACCGGGACTTGCGCTCCTACGAGCAGTACTTC. It codes for CASTYRDLRSYEQYF.

In DNA, the CDR3 is TGTGCCAGCAGCAAACGGACGGCTGATAGCACAGATACGCAGTATTTT. This codes for CASSKRTADSTDTQYF. This chain joins TRBV7-8 and TRBJ2-3; D not resolved. CDR1 and CDR2 (germline): SGHVS, FQNEAQ. CDR3 length: 16 amino acids. V lost 5 bases, J lost 0 bases, and 15 bases lay in between.

The chain links TRBV2 to TRBJ1-1; D is uncertain. Germline CDR1 reads SNHLY; CDR2 reads FYNNEI. The CDR3 length is 15 residues. V lost 4 bases and J 4 bases, leaving 16 bases between the germline ends. The CDR3: CASSVRSFGSTEAFF. CDR3 nucleotides: TGTGCCAGCAGTGTACGGTCCTTCGGGAGCACTGAAGCTTTCTTT.